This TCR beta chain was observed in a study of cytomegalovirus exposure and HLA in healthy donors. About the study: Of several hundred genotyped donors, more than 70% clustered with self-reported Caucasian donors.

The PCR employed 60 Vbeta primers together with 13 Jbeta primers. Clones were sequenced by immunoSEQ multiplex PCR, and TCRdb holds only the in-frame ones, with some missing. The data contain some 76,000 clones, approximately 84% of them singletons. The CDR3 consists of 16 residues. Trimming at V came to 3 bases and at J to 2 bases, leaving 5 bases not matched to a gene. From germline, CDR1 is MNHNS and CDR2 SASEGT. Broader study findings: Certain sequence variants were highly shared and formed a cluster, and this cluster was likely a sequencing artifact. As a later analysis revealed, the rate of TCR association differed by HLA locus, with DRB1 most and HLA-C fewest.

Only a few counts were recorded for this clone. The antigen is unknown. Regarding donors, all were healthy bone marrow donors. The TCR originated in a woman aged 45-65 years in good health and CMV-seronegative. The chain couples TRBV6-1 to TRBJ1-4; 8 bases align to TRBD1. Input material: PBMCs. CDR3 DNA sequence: TGTGCCAGCAGTGATCTTGGGGACAGGACTAATGAAAAACTGTTTTTT. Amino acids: CASSDLGDRTNEKLFF.